The T cell receptor beta chain described here comes from a study of T cell repertoires in breast cancer. About the research overall: On average each sample gave about 500,000 sequences, 9 to 10 reads per cell.

With 1 base removed from V and 5 bases from J, the gap between germline ends came to 21 bases. The CDR3 runs 16 residues. CDR1 DFQATT and CDR2 SNEGSKA come from the germline V gene (reference sequence). Blocking oligonucleotides added to a second nested PCR suppressed unpaired genes. TCRdb re-derived calls from the emulsion pairing reads in MiXCR, one entry per CDR3 protein. The sample yields around 43,000 distinct CDR3 sequences, 35% to 50% seen once. The study, taken as a whole, reports: TCR overlap with tumor was around 8% in involved nodes and approximately 2% in tumor-free nodes.

Paired alpha-beta TCRs of CD8+ T cells were analyzed by expanded emulsion RT-PCR. Comments on this clonotype: Its target is unknown.

The origin of this receptor is a pool of human donors with breast cancer or a healthy control (not recorded which). Sequenced material: CD8+ T cells. The rearrangement joins TRBV20-1 to TRBJ2-7; D might be TRBD1 (5 bases). CDR3 nucleotides: TGCAGTGCTAGAGTAGGGCAGGGCCCCCACCCAAACGAGCAGTACTTC. Translation gives CSARVGQGPHPNEQYF.